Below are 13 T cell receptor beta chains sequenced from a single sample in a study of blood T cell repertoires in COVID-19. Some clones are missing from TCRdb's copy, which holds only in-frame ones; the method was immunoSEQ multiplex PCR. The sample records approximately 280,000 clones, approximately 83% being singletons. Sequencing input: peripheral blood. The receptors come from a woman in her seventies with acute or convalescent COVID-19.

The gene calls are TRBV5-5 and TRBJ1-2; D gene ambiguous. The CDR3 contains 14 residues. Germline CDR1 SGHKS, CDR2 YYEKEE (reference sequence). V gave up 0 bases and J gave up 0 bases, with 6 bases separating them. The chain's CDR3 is CASSLGATNYGYTF. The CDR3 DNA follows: TGTGCCAGCAGCTTGGGGGCAACTAACTATGGCTACACCTTC.

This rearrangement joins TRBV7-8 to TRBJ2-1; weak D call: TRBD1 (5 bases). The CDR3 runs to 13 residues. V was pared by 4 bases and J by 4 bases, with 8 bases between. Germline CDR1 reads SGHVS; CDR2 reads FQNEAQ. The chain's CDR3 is CASSSDIYNEQFF. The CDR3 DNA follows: TGTGCCAGCAGCTCGGACATTTACAATGAGCAGTTCTTC. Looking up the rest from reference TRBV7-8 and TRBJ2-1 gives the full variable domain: GAGVSQSPRYKVAKRGQDVALRCDPISGHVSLFWYQQALGQGPEFLTYFQNEAQLDKSGLPSDRFFAERPEGSVSTLKIQRTQQEDSAVYLCASSSDIYNEQFFGPGTRLTVL.

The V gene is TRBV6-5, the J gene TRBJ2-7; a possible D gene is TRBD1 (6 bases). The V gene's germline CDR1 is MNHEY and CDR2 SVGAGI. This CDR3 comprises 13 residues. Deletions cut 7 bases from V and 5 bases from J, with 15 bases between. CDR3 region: CASILGAGNEQYF. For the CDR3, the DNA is TGTGCCAGCATACTGGGGGCAGGCAACGAGCAGTACTTC.

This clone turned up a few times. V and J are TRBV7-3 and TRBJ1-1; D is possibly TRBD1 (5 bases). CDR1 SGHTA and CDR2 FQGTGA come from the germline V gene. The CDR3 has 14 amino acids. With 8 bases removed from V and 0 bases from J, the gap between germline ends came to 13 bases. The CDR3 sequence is CASSQGPMNTEAFF. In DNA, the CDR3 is TGTGCCAGCTCCCAGGGTCCTATGAACACTGAAGCTTTCTTT. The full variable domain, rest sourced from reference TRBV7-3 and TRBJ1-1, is GAGVSQTPSNKVTEKGKYVELRCDPISGHTALYWYRQSLGQGPEFLIYFQGTGAADDSGLPNDRFFAVRPEGSVSTLKIQRTERGDSAVYLCASSQGPMNTEAFFGQGTRLTVV.

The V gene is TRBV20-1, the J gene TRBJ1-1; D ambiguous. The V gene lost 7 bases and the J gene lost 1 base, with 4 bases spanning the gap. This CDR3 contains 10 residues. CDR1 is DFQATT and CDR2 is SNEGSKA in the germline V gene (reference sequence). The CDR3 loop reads CSGANTEAFF. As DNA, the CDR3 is TGCAGTGGGGCGAACACTGAAGCTTTCTTT.

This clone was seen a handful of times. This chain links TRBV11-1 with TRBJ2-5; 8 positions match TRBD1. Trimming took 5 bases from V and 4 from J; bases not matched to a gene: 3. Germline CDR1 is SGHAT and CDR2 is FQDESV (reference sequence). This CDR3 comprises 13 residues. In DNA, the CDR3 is TGTGCCAGCAGCATCGACAGGGGAGAGACCCAGTACTTC. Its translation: CASSIDRGETQYF. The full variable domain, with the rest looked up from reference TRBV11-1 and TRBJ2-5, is EAEVAQSPRYKITEKSQAVAFWCDPISGHATLYWYRQILGQGPELLVQFQDESVVDDSQLPKDRFSAERLKGVDSTLKIQPAELGDSAMYLCASSIDRGETQYFGPGTRLLVL.

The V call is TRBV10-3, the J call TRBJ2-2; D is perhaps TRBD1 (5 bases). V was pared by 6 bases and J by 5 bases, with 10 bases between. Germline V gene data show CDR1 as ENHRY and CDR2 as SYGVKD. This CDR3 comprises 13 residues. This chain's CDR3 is CAISPQGTGELFF. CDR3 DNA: TGTGCCATCAGCCCCCAGGGAACCGGGGAGCTGTTTTTT.

The CDR3 sequence: CASSLGTGLGYTF. The CDR3 nucleotides are TGTGCCAGCAGTTTAGGGACAGGGCTGGGCTACACCTTC. J is TRBJ1-2 and V is TRBV12-3 or TRBV12-4, with TRBD1 matching 8 bases. V was clipped by 1 base and J by 8 bases; unmatched bases: 3. CDR3 length: 13 residues.

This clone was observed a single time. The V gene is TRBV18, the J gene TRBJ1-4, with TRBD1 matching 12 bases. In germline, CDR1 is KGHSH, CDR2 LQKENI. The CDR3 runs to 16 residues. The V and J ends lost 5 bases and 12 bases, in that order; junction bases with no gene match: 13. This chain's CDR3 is CASSTGTGGPVSELFF. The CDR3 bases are TGTGCCAGCTCAACCGGGACAGGGGGCCCCGTGTCGGAACTGTTTTTT.

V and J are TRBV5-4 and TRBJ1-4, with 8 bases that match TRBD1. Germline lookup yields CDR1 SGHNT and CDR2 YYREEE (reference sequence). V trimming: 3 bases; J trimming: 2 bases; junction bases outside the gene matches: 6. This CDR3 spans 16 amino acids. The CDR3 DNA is TGTGCCAGCAGCTCCCCGGACAGGGACACTAATGAAAAACTGTTTTTT. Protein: CASSSPDRDTNEKLFF. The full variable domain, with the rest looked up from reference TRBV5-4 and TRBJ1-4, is ETGVTQSPTHLIKTRGQQVTLRCSSQSGHNTVSWYQQALGQGPQFIFQYYREEENGRGNFPPRFSGLQFPNYSSELNVNALELDDSALYLCASSSPDRDTNEKLFFGSGTQLSVL.

CDR3 in DNA: TGTGCCAGCAGTTTTGACCCAGGGCAGCCCCAGCATTTT. It is translated as CASSFDPGQPQHF. The chain couples TRBV6-6 to TRBJ1-5; D is perhaps TRBD1 (5 bases). CDR3 length: 13 residues. Trimming stripped 4 bases from V and 7 bases from J, with 11 bases between. The germline V gene encodes CDR1 MNHNY and CDR2 SVGAGI (reference sequence).

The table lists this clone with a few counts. CDR3 sequence: CSARQGPDYEQYF. The CDR3 DNA is TGCAGCGCCCGACAGGGTCCAGATTACGAGCAGTACTTC. The gene calls are TRBV29-1 and TRBJ2-7; TRBD1 matches at 7 bases. Germline V gives CDR1 SQVTM, CDR2 ANQGSEA. The J segment lost 4 bases and the V segment lost 7 bases, leaving 10 bases of the junction unmatched. This CDR3 region has 13 residues.

CDR3 coding DNA: TGTGCCAGCACCCGTACAGATACGCAGTATTTT. It translates to CASTRTDTQYF. This chain connects TRBV7-9 to TRBJ2-3; D is unclear. Trimming pared 7 bases from V and 3 bases from J, leaving 5 bases between. Germline assignment: CDR1 SEHNR and CDR2 FQNEAQ (reference sequence). The CDR3 loop spans 11 amino acids. The whole variable domain, filled in from reference TRBV7-9 and TRBJ2-3, reads DTGVSQNPRHKITKRGQNVTFRCDPISEHNRLYWYRQTLGQGPEFLTYFQNEAQLEKSRLLSDRFSAERPKGSFSTLEIQRTEQGDSAMYLCASTRTDTQYFGPGTRLTVL.